This T cell receptor beta chain stems from a study of control samples from healthy donors and cancer patients. Germline CDR1 ENHRY, CDR2 SYGVKD. The V and J ends lost 6 bases and 3 bases respectively, with 11 bases between them. This CDR3 contains 13 residues. Clones were read by immunoSEQ multiplex PCR, and TCRdb kept only the in-frame ones, dropping some. The data contain 70,000 or so clones, about 93% of them singletons. This chain joins TRBV10-3 and TRBJ1-1; D may be TRBD1 (5 bases). The sequence came from a woman aged 35 to 49 in good health. The sequencing sample was made of blood. The CDR3 DNA sequence: TGTGCCATCAGCGCAGGGTCCCACACTGAAGCTTTCTTT. Protein: CAISAGSHTEAFF.